This T cell receptor beta chain was recorded in a study of T cell changes during pregnancy in multiple sclerosis. The V segment lost 0 bases and the J segment 4 bases; nucleotides outside the gene matches: 7. The CDR3 runs 17 residues. CDR1 SGHAT and CDR2 FQNNGV come from the germline V gene. Sequencing was performed with immunoSEQ multiplex PCR; in TCRdb, only in-frame clones are kept and a portion is missing. The sample lists some 21,000 clones, about nine tenths seen once, with around 7.7% in the top ten. Material: CD8+ T cells from peripheral blood mononuclear cells, obtained in the second trimester of pregnancy. The TCR originated in a female donor in good health, enrolled as a control in a pregnancy study. J is TRBJ2-7 and V is TRBV11-2; 12 bases match TRBD2. The chain's CDR3 is CASSLDRTSGMVYEQYF. CDR3 DNA sequence: TGTGCCAGCAGCTTAGACCGGACTAGCGGGATGGTATACGAGCAGTACTTC.